This is a list of T cell receptor beta chains from one sample in a study of early T cells in non-severe SARS-CoV-2 infection. TCRdb called the 5' RACE reads again in MiXCR, with one record for every CDR3 protein. The sample includes more than 95,000 distinct CDR3 sequences, roughly 15% of them seen just once. Specimen: whole blood. Every receptor here comes from an adult who was a healthcare worker with PCR-confirmed SARS-CoV-2 infection or an uninfected control (not recorded which). The CDR3 runs from the conserved cysteine through the conserved F or W. D genes are given only for firm matches. Only some rows state a clone size, as once, few, many or a class for expanded clones.

J	V	D	size	CDR3	DNA
TRBJ2-2	TRBV11-2	.	many	CASSLSFISISNTGELFF	TGTGCCAGCAGCTTAAGTTTTATATCTATATCGAACACCGGGGAGCTGTTTTTT
TRBJ2-1	TRBV7-2	.	.	CASSFPAQWGLIYNEQFF	TGTGCCAGCAGCTTCCCGGCACAGTGGGGGTTAATCTACAATGAGCAGTTCTTC
TRBJ2-7	TRBV7-9	.	few	CASSLGPGVEQYF	TGTGCCAGCAGCTTAGGTCCGGGAGTCGAGCAGTACTTC
TRBJ2-1	TRBV7-9	.	few	CASSGPYAYNEQFF	TGTGCCAGCAGCGGGCCTTATGCCTACAATGAGCAGTTCTTC
TRBJ2-1	TRBV20-1	.	.	CSARDLRTGRNEQFF	TGCAGTGCTAGAGATCTCCGGACTGGAAGGAATGAGCAGTTCTTC
TRBJ1-6	TRBV6-5	.	few	CASSQGSSPLHF	TGTGCCAGCAGTCAGGGGAGCTCACCCCTCCACTTT
TRBJ2-5	TRBV10-2	.	.	CASSPGTSQETQYF	TGCGCCAGCAGCCCCGGGACTTCCCAAGAGACCCAGTACTTC
TRBJ2-3	TRBV20-1	TRBD2	many	CSARTSLTSTDTQYF	TGCAGTGCCAGGACTAGTCTAACTAGCACAGATACGCAGTATTTT
TRBJ2-7	TRBV5-6	.	.	CASSLKFSSYEQYF	TGTGCCAGCAGCCTTAAGTTCAGCTCCTACGAGCAGTACTTC
TRBJ1-2	TRBV28	TRBD1	few	CASSYPGQGAYGYTF	TGTGCCAGCAGTTACCCGGGACAGGGGGCCTATGGCTACACCTTC
TRBJ2-7	TRBV27	TRBD2	many	CASSFLADKLEQYF	TGTGCCAGCAGTTTTCTAGCGGACAAACTAGAACAGTACTTC
TRBJ2-7	TRBV10-2	.	few	CASSSVNEQYF	TGCGCCAGCAGTTCAGTGAACGAGCAGTACTTC
TRBJ2-1	TRBV15	TRBD1	.	CATSREGTGGGNEQFF	TGTGCCACCAGCAGAGAAGGGACAGGGGGCGGAAATGAGCAGTTCTTC
TRBJ2-2	TRBV6-6	TRBD1	few	CASRIGTGQNGELFF	TGTGCCAGCAGGATTGGGACAGGGCAGAACGGGGAGCTGTTTTTT
TRBJ2-7	TRBV10-3	.	.	CAITAFGAPYDEQYF	TGTGCCATCACCGCCTTCGGGGCCCCCTACGACGAGCAGTACTTC
TRBJ2-3	TRBV7-9	.	few	CASGMGESLNTQYF	TGTGCCAGCGGGATGGGGGAATCTTTGAATACGCAGTATTTT
TRBJ2-3	TRBV29-1	.	many	CSVDTGTSTDTQYF	TGCAGCGTTGATACGGGCACTAGCACAGATACGCAGTATTTT
TRBJ1-2	TRBV28	.	few	CASALSMGGEGYGYTF	TGTGCCAGTGCGTTAAGTATGGGCGGTGAGGGTTATGGCTACACCTTC
TRBJ2-2	TRBV11-2	.	.	CASSLFLASTGELFF	TGTGCCAGCAGCTTATTCCTTGCGAGCACCGGGGAGCTGTTTTTT
TRBJ2-3	TRBV7-2	TRBD1	few	CASSLEKGQPGTDTQYF	TGTGCCAGCAGCTTAGAGAAGGGACAGCCGGGCACAGATACGCAGTATTTT
TRBJ2-7	TRBV28	.	.	CASTSTAGEEQYF	TGTGCCAGCACCTCCACGGCGGGCGAAGAGCAGTACTTC
TRBJ1-6	TRBV2	TRBD1	.	CASGTDLNSPLHF	TGTGCCAGCGGGACAGACTTAAATTCACCCCTCCACTTT
TRBJ2-7	TRBV27	.	.	CASREIDGPYEQYF	TGTGCCAGCCGGGAAATCGACGGCCCCTACGAGCAGTACTTC
TRBJ1-2	TRBV12-3/TRBV12-4	.	few	CASSPQGYGGYTF	TGTGCCAGCAGCCCTCAGGGATACGGAGGCTACACCTTC
TRBJ2-5	TRBV9	.	many	CASSAQTASETQYF	TGTGCCAGCAGCGCCCAGACAGCCTCGGAGACCCAGTACTTC
TRBJ1-2	TRBV20-1	.	.	CSASEDRDYGYTF	TGCAGTGCTAGCGAGGACAGAGACTATGGCTACACCTTC
TRBJ2-7	TRBV6-5	.	many	CASSYSIQSYEQYF	TGTGCCAGCAGTTACTCCATACAGTCCTACGAGCAGTACTTC
TRBJ2-3	TRBV5-4	.	.	CASSFVPHDTQYF	TGTGCCAGCAGCTTCGTCCCCCACGATACGCAGTATTTT
TRBJ1-1	TRBV20-1	.	.	CSASPSGEAFF	TGCAGTGCTTCTCCGTCCGGTGAAGCTTTCTTT
TRBJ2-5	TRBV14	.	few	CASSRRQKQETQYF	TGTGCCAGCAGCCGACGACAGAAACAAGAGACCCAGTACTTC
TRBJ2-7	TRBV28	TRBD1	.	CASIKQGAVYEQYF	TGTGCCAGCATAAAGCAGGGGGCTGTTTACGAGCAGTACTTC
TRBJ2-7	TRBV12-3/TRBV12-4	.	few	CASSSLQGTSYEQYF	TGTGCCAGCAGCTCCCTCCAGGGCACCTCCTACGAGCAGTACTTC
TRBJ2-7	TRBV10-3	.	few	CAISDSHEQYF	TGTGCCATCAGTGACTCACACGAGCAGTACTTC
TRBJ2-7	TRBV12-3/TRBV12-4	TRBD1	few	CASSLGFVLGQGSYEQYF	TGTGCCAGCAGTTTAGGTTTCGTCTTGGGACAGGGCTCCTACGAGCAGTACTTC
TRBJ2-5	TRBV28	TRBD1	few	CASSLTGVIMEETQYF	TGTGCCAGCAGTCTGACAGGGGTGATCATGGAAGAGACCCAGTACTTC
TRBJ2-7	TRBV2	.	few	CASQAIGPEQYF	TGTGCCAGCCAAGCCATCGGCCCTGAGCAGTACTTC
TRBJ2-6	TRBV5-1	.	.	CASSQDLSGANVLTF	TGCGCCAGCAGCCAAGACCTCTCTGGGGCCAACGTCCTGACTTTC
TRBJ2-1	TRBV6-4	TRBD2	many	CASSGGLAGDNEQFF	TGTGCCAGCAGTGGGGGTCTAGCGGGAGACAATGAGCAGTTCTTC
TRBJ1-2	TRBV27	.	few	CASSSLDREATGYTF	TGTGCCAGCAGTTCCCTCGACCGTGAAGCGACAGGCTACACCTTC
TRBJ1-2	TRBV28	.	few	CATLGYGYTF	TGTGCCACCCTGGGCTATGGCTACACCTTC
TRBJ2-1	TRBV12-3/TRBV12-4	TRBD2	few	CASSPTSGRGNEQFF	TGTGCCAGCAGCCCGACTAGCGGGAGGGGCAATGAGCAGTTCTTC
TRBJ2-3	TRBV6-2/TRBV6-3	TRBD1	many	CASRRTGGGDTQYF	TGTGCCAGCAGGAGGACAGGGGGCGGAGATACGCAGTATTTT
TRBJ2-7	TRBV12-3/TRBV12-4	.	.	CASSVRGQSYEQYF	TGTGCCAGCAGTGTCAGGGGCCAGTCCTACGAGCAGTACTTC
TRBJ1-6	TRBV7-9	.	.	CASSLGERNSPLHF	TGTGCCAGCAGCTTAGGGGAGAGGAATTCACCCCTCCACTTT
TRBJ2-3	TRBV10-2	.	few	CASSEGPDTDTQYF	TGCGCCAGCAGTGAAGGACCCGACACAGATACGCAGTATTTT
TRBJ1-6	TRBV20-1	.	few	CSARVGSYNSPLHF	TGCAGTGCTAGAGTGGGCAGCTATAATTCACCCCTCCACTTT
TRBJ2-1	TRBV6-6	TRBD2	few	CASSYSSSGEREQFF	TGTGCCAGCAGTTACTCTAGTAGCGGGGAGCGAGAGCAGTTCTTC
TRBJ2-3	TRBV11-2	.	.	CASTWAGTDTQYF	TGTGCCAGCACCTGGGCAGGCACAGATACGCAGTATTTT